Below, 15 T cell receptor beta chains from the same sample are listed, as sequenced in a study of PD-1 blockade in classical Hodgkin lymphoma. Time point: cycle 4 day 1 (C4D1), after around six weeks of nivolumab. Relapses following autologous stem cell transplantation were seen in all patients, with brentuximab vedotin exposure varying. Profiled with immunoSEQ multiplex PCR; TCRdb holds only in-frame clones, not every one. The table shows about 110,000 clones, with roughly 90% occurring only once. Sequenced here: peripheral blood mononuclear cells (PBMCs), sampled before the fourth cycle of nivolumab. The receptor source for this set is a human donor with classical Hodgkin lymphoma.

The rearrangement links TRBV14 to TRBJ1-3, with TRBD1 matching over 8 bases. CDR3 length: 14 residues. The germline CDR1 and CDR2 sequences are SGHDN and FVKESK. The junction had 0 bases not matched to a gene; V was cut back by 4 bases and J by 1 base. The CDR3 spells CASSRQGSGNTIYF. CDR3 DNA: TGTGCCAGCAGCCGACAGGGGTCTGGAAACACCATATATTTT.

The V and J genes are TRBV27 and TRBJ1-2, with 10 bases fitting TRBD1. With V trimmed by 2 bases and J by 5 bases, 8 bases remained unmatched. Germline assignment: CDR1 MNHEY and CDR2 SMNVEV (reference sequence). The CDR3 is 16 residues long. The CDR3 DNA is TGTGCCAGCAGTTTACACGCCCCGGGACAGGGGTATGGCTACACCTTC. It is translated as CASSLHAPGQGYGYTF.

J is TRBJ1-1 and V is TRBV7-9; the match to TRBD1 covers 9 bases. Trimming removed 5 bases from V and 4 bases from J; junction bases left unmatched: 5. The CDR3 consists of 14 residues. The germline V gene has CDR1 SEHNR and CDR2 FQNEAQ (reference sequence). CDR3 DNA sequence: TGTGCCAGCAGCACCACAGGGGGCTTCACTGAAGCTTTCTTT. Translating it yields CASSTTGGFTEAFF. Supplemented by reference TRBV7-9 and TRBJ1-1, the full variable domain reads DTGVSQNPRHKITKRGQNVTFRCDPISEHNRLYWYRQTLGQGPEFLTYFQNEAQLEKSRLLSDRFSAERPKGSFSTLEIQRTEQGDSAMYLCASSTTGGFTEAFFGQGTRLTVV.

V is TRBV6-5 and J is TRBJ2-1; no firm D call. The CDR3 has 15 residues. With 6 bases removed from V and 0 bases from J, the gap between germline ends came to 12 bases. The V gene's germline CDR1 is MNHEY and CDR2 SVGAGI. CDR3 loop: CASRGGPGSYNEQFF. CDR3 in DNA: TGTGCCAGCAGGGGTGGGCCGGGCTCCTACAATGAGCAGTTCTTC.

The chain joins TRBV2 to TRBJ2-2; a possible D gene is TRBD2 (7 bases). Germline loops: CDR1 SNHLY, CDR2 FYNNEI. There are 15 residues in the CDR3. V lost 5 bases and J lost 2, with 12 bases in between. Here the CDR3 reads CASSKSGTNTGELFF. In DNA, the CDR3 is TGTGCCAGCAGTAAGAGCGGGACAAACACCGGGGAGCTGTTTTTT.

The chain is built from TRBV5-1 and TRBJ2-7; no clear D gene. This CDR3 is built from 15 residues. Trimming cost V 0 bases and J 1 base, with 11 bases left between them. CDR1 is SGHRS, CDR2 YFSETQ, per germline. CDR3 DNA: TGCGCCAGCAGCTTGGCGCCGGACGGTTCCTACGAGCAGTACTTC. This codes for CASSLAPDGSYEQYF.

The chain joins TRBV5-5 to TRBJ1-1; 10 bases are shared with TRBD1. From germline, CDR1 is SGHKS and CDR2 YYEKEE (reference sequence). The CDR3 spans 15 residues. With V trimmed by 4 bases and J by 6 bases, 9 bases remained unmatched. The CDR3 DNA reads as TGTGCCAGCAGCCTGGGACAGGGGTTCTTCGCTGAAGCTTTCTTT. It yields the protein CASSLGQGFFAEAFF.

This clone was counted a single time. The chain has TRBV27 and TRBJ1-1, with no clear D. The CDR3 length is 14 residues. The germline V gene has CDR1 MNHEY and CDR2 SMNVEV (reference sequence). With 3 bases removed from V and 1 base from J, the gap between germline ends came to 9 bases. The CDR3 loop is CASSLSPANTEAFF. The CDR3 bases are TGTGCCAGCAGTTTGAGTCCGGCGAACACTGAAGCTTTCTTT.

V usage is TRBV28 and J usage is TRBJ2-1; possibly TRBD1 or TRBD2 for D (6 bases each). CDR3 length equals 15 residues. V lost 3 bases and J lost 9, with 18 bases in between. Germline values: CDR1 MDHEN, CDR2 SYDVKM. The CDR3 region has the DNA TGTGCCAGCAGTTTCTTCGTCGGGGGCGAAGGTGAGCAGTTCTTC. Translated, it gives CASSFFVGGEGEQFF.

The chain carries TRBV6-5 and TRBJ1-4; D not certain. CDR3 size: 14 residues. V was shortened by 5 bases and J by 5 bases, with 12 bases between the two germline ends. CDR1 and CDR2 from the germline V gene are MNHEY and SVGAGI. The CDR3 loop is CASSKNGKNEKLFF. The CDR3 nucleotides read TGTGCCAGCAGTAAAAACGGGAAAAATGAAAAACTGTTTTTT.

A few counts support this clone. This sequence joins TRBV4-2 and TRBJ2-7; TRBD1 matches 8 bases. Germline CDR1 LGHNA, CDR2 YNFKEQ. The V gene end was trimmed by 3 bases and the J gene end by 3 bases; junction bases not matched to a gene: 4. The CDR3 runs 14 residues. In nucleotides, the CDR3 is TGTGCCAGCAGCCAGGCGGGACAGGACTACGAGCAGTACTTC. It yields the protein CASSQAGQDYEQYF.

The rearrangement uses TRBV7-2 and TRBJ2-1; D is undetermined. Germline V gene sequence: CDR1 SGHTA, CDR2 FQGNSA. The CDR3 is 16 amino acids. Trimming took off 5 bases at V and 2 bases at J, with 16 bases between the two ends. CDR3 sequence reads: CASSPRLGPTYNEQFF. The CDR3 nucleotides are TGTGCCAGCAGCCCAAGGTTAGGTCCCACCTACAATGAGCAGTTCTTC.

The chain carries TRBV16 and TRBJ2-7, with 14 bases that match TRBD2. The CDR3 sequence is 17 residues long. The junction had 5 bases not matched to a gene; V was cut back by 1 base and J by 3 bases. Germline V lookup: CDR1 KGHSY, CDR2 FQNENV. This chain's CDR3 is CASSQLGLAGEGYEQYF. As DNA, the CDR3 is TGTGCCAGCAGCCAATTGGGACTAGCGGGAGAGGGCTACGAGCAGTACTTC.

The chain recombines TRBV5-1 with TRBJ1-1; 7 bases line up with TRBD1. The CDR3 loop spans 14 amino acids. Trimming at V came to 4 bases and at J to 0 bases, leaving 3 bases not matched to a gene. CDR1 SGHRS and CDR2 YFSETQ come from the germline V gene. The CDR3 region has the DNA TGCGCCAGCAGCCTGACAGGGATGAACACTGAAGCTTTCTTT. It is translated as CASSLTGMNTEAFF. Full variable domain (remainder filled in from reference TRBV5-1 and TRBJ1-1): KAGVTQTPRYLIKTRGQQVTLSCSPISGHRSVSWYQQTPGQGLQFLFEYFSETQRNKGNFPGRFSGRQFSNSRSEMNVSTLELGDSALYLCASSLTGMNTEAFFGQGTRLTVV.

This chain connects TRBV7-2 to TRBJ2-6; D is undetermined. The germline CDR1 and CDR2 sequences are SGHTA and FQGNSA. Trimming took 4 bases from V and 0 from J, leaving 7 bases between them. The length of the CDR3 is 15 residues. The chain's CDR3 is CASSSTSSGANVLTF. CDR3 coding DNA: TGTGCCAGCAGCTCCACGAGCTCTGGGGCCAACGTCCTGACTTTC.